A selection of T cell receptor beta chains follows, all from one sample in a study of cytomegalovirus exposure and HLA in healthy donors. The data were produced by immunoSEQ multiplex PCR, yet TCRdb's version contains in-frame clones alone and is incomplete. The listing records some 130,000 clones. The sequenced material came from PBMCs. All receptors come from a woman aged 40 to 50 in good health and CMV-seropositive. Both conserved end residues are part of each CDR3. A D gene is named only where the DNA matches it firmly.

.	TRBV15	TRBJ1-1	CATSRVLGHSFAFF	TGTGCCACCAGCAGAGTATTGGGACACAGCTTTGCTTTCTTT
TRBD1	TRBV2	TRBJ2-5	CASRSGGGETQYF	TGTGCCAGCAGGTCAGGGGGCGGGGAGACCCAGTACTTC
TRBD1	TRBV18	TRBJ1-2	CASSPKGASNYGYTF	TGTGCCAGCTCACCGAAGGGGGCTTCAAACTATGGCTACACCTTC
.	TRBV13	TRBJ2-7	CASSFPTIGGREQYF	TGTGCCAGCAGCTTCCCCACTATAGGGGGACGCGAGCAGTACTTC
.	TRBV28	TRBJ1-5	CASSPGQSNQPQHF	TGTGCCAGCAGCCCGGGACAATCCAATCAGCCCCAGCATTTT
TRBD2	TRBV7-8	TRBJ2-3	CASSPGLTSGTDTQYF	TGTGCCAGCAGCCCCGGACTTACTAGCGGCACAGATACGCAGTATTTT
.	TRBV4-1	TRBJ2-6	CASSQDGSSSGANVLTF	TGCGCCAGCAGCCAAGATGGCAGTTCCTCTGGGGCCAACGTCCTGACTTTC
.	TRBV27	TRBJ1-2	CASSQDRAGYGYTF	TGTGCCAGCAGCCAAGACCGGGCGGGCTATGGCTACACCTTC
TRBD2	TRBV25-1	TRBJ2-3	CASSEYPSGTSTDTQYF	TGTGCCAGCAGTGAATATCCAAGCGGGACCAGCACAGATACGCAGTATTTT
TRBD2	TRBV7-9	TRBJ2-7	CASSLPGLADYEQYF	TGTGCCAGCAGTTTACCGGGACTAGCGGATTACGAGCAGTACTTC
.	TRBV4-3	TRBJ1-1	CASSQDRVNTEAFF	TGCGCCAGCAGCCAAGATCGGGTGAACACTGAAGCTTTCTTT
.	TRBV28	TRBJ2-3	CASSLSREVTQYF	TGTGCCAGCAGTTTAAGCCGTGAAGTTACGCAGTATTTT
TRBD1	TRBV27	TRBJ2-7	CASSLHRGPYEQYF	TGTGCCAGCAGTTTACACAGGGGGCCCTACGAGCAGTACTTC
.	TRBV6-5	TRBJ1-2	CASSLGQNYGYTF	TGTGCCAGCAGTTTAGGACAGAACTATGGCTACACCTTC
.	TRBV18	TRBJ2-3	CASSPPSEDTQYF	TGTGCCAGCTCACCACCCTCGGAGGATACGCAGTATTTT
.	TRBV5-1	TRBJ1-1	CASSPGGRDTEAFF	TGCGCCAGCAGCCCTGGAGGCCGGGACACTGAAGCTTTCTTT
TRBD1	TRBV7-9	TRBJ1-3	CASSQLQGTGNTIYF	TGTGCCAGCAGCCAACTACAGGGGACTGGAAACACCATATATTTT
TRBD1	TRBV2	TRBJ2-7	CAGLEGQGNHEQYF	TGTGCCGGGCTAGAGGGACAGGGGAACCACGAGCAGTACTTC
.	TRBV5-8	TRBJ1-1	CASRAGTLSLAEAFF	TGTGCCAGCAGGGCCGGGACACTCAGTTTGGCCGAAGCTTTCTTT
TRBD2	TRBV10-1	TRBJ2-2	CARGTTRATGELFF	TGCGCCAGGGGGACTACTCGCGCCACCGGGGAGCTGTTTTTT
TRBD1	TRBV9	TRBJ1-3	CASSTPGQGSGNTIYF	TGTGCCAGCAGCACTCCGGGACAGGGCTCTGGAAACACCATATATTTT
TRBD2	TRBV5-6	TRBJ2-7	CASSLIGGRAGYEQYF	TGTGCCAGCAGCTTGATCGGCGGGAGGGCCGGTTACGAGCAGTACTTC
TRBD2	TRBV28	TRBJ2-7	CASSLWTSGQNEQYF	TGTGCCAGCAGTTTATGGACTAGCGGGCAGAACGAGCAGTACTTC
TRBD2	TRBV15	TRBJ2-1	CATSRGAGASYNEQFF	TGTGCCACCAGCAGAGGAGCGGGAGCATCCTACAATGAGCAGTTCTTC
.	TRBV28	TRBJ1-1	CASRGGTEAFF	TGTGCCAGCAGAGGGGGCACTGAAGCTTTCTTT
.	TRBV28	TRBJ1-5	CASSLFGGVSNQPQHF	TGTGCCAGCAGTTTATTCGGAGGGGTTAGCAATCAGCCCCAGCATTTT
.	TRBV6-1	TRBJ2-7	CASSAGVTYEQYF	TGTGCCAGCAGTGCCGGGGTTACCTACGAGCAGTACTTC
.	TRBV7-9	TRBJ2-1	CASSLVGTEQFF	TGTGCCAGCAGCTTAGTCGGGACAGAGCAGTTCTTC
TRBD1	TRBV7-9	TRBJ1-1	CASSSTGTAFYNTEAFF	TGTGCCAGCAGCTCAACCGGGACAGCCTTCTACAACACTGAAGCTTTCTTT
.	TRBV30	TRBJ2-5	CAWSVGGASGAQYF	TGTGCCTGGAGTGTAGGCGGGGCGTCGGGGGCCCAGTACTTC
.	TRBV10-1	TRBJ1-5	CASSEAGSQPQHF	TGCGCCAGCAGTGAAGCGGGGAGTCAGCCCCAGCATTTT
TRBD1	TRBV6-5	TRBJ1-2	CATTGTGVLDCGYTF	TGTGCCACTACGGGGACAGGGGTATTAGACTGTGGCTACACCTTC